This TCR beta chain was identified during a study of T cell responses to AZD1222 COVID-19 vaccine (dated by TCRdb to 2020 to 2023). In the study overall: AZD1222 recipients given second doses at about 4 weeks or at about 12 weeks were pooled, since spike-specific TCR depth and breadth were not found to differ between the two schedules. A total of about 240 trial participants underwent TCR sequencing, of whom nearly 210 received two doses of AZD1222 and about 25 received two doses of the MenACWY control vaccine. Trial participants were enrolled by age into subgroups of 18-55, 56-69 and 70-plus years, and around 150, 29 and 61 TCR-sequenced participants, respectively, were included in these subgroups. Points the paper makes about the study in general: Conclusions about previously exposed vaccinees were limited because only a handful of AZD1222 recipients were SARS-CoV-2 seropositive at baseline. Spike-specific TCR breadth and depth rose significantly after two AZD1222 doses compared with day 0 and with MenACWY recipients. Because no day 14 peak-response samples were available, the repertoires could be characterized only after the peak T cell response. The 56-69-year group was small, and its depth increase did not reach significance, likely because of low power. Most participants were white British and females outnumbered males, and the authors suggested that clonal diversity may have been underestimated. The whole spike protein was spanned by vaccine-associated CD4 TCRs, and dominant responses were seen in regions 160-218 and 743-854. Epitopes outside the regions mutated in the B.1.351 and B.1.1.7 variants were reportedly recognized by nearly half of the unique spike-specific TCRs.

V lost 5 bases and J lost 5 bases; the stretch between them is 18 bases long. From the cysteine through the phenylalanine, the CDR3 covers 15 amino acids. Here the CDR3 DNA is all that survives: 45 bases in frame from base 1. Reading the germline V gene (reference sequence) gives CDR1 LNHDA and CDR2 SQIVND. The CDR3 regions of human TCRbeta chains were subjected to immunosequencing. For the original study's pipeline: TCRs in the repertoires were compared against a reference library of SARS-CoV-2-specific TCRs that had been generated with the MIRA antigen-specificity platform. Breadth was defined as the fraction of unique TCRs that were SARS-CoV-2-associated, and depth was defined as the fraction of total T cells that were SARS-CoV-2-associated. Using the MIRA data, every spike-specific TCR was mapped to the spike region that the TCR reacted to and assigned to either a CD4 or a CD8 class. Log10-transformed breadth and depth values were compared by one-way ANOVA with Sidak's multiple comparisons tests. This is the immuneACCESS table as TCRdb keeps it, with only in-frame sequences that have V and J called. A part of the clones is gone; compared with another copy, unresolved V genes explain less than half, and the rest is unexplained. V and J calls and clone size are given by that table; D and trimming were obtained from the DNA. For this sample the table gives 85,000 to 130,000 clones, of which about 83% were detected only once. The leading ten clones occupy over 3% of the sample.

Interpreted using the paper, the time point label stands for: baseline before first vaccination. Vaccinee samples came from UK trials COV001 and COV002, including a single-blind randomized controlled phase 2/3 trial of AZD1222 (ChAdOx1 nCoV-19) in healthy adults. For TCRbeta chain sequencing, PBMC samples were collected from trial participants at day 0 and at day 28 after the second dose. A word on this clone: No antigen is known for it. Base qualities were left out, and no much larger clone turns up one base away.

The starting material was peripheral blood, obtained on day 0 of AZD1222 vaccination. The TCR was taken from an adult in good health. The chain joins TRBV19 to TRBJ1-1, and the D gene may be TRBD1, 6 bases matching. This receptor has the CDR3 CASSPQQGQGTEAFF. The DNA reads as follows: TGTGCCAGTAGTCCCCAACAGGGCCAGGGGACTGAAGCTTTCTTT.